This is a list of T cell receptor beta chains from one sample in a study of blood T cell repertoires in COVID-19. Sequenced by immunoSEQ multiplex PCR; TCRdb stores in-frame clones only, minus some. Of 250,000 to 300,000 clones detected, around 81% appear once; the ten largest clones hold roughly 2.9%. The sample was peripheral blood. These receptors were collected from a woman aged 55 to 70 with active or convalescent COVID-19. CDR3s include the opening cysteine and the closing phenylalanine or tryptophan. A D gene is named only where the DNA matches it firmly. Not all rows give a size; the values are once, few, many and, for expanded clones, a class.

V: TRBV7-6; size: .; D: .; J: TRBJ2-7; CDR3: CASSLALTDYEQYF; DNA: TGTGCCAGCAGCTTAGCGTTGACAGACTACGAGCAGTACTTC
V: TRBV11-2; size: .; D: .; J: TRBJ1-2; CDR3: CASSLGLPGRSTRNYGYTF; DNA: TGTGCCAGCAGCTTAGGGCTCCCAGGGCGGAGCACGCGAAACTATGGCTACACCTTC
V: TRBV4-1; size: once; D: .; J: TRBJ1-5; CDR3: CASSPRRDGNQPQHF; DNA: TGCGCCAGCAGCCCCCGCAGGGATGGCAATCAGCCCCAGCATTTT
V: TRBV5-1; size: once; D: TRBD2; J: TRBJ2-3; CDR3: CASSLNGGADTQYF; DNA: TGCGCCAGCAGCTTGAATGGGGGGGCAGATACGCAGTATTTT
V: TRBV4-3; size: .; D: .; J: TRBJ1-1; CDR3: CASSPGQGFTEAFF; DNA: TGCGCCAGCAGCCCAGGTCAGGGTTTCACTGAAGCTTTCTTT
V: TRBV1; size: .; D: .; J: TRBJ1-5; CDR3: CTSSLKGAVVNSNQPQHF; DNA: TGCACCAGCAGCCTCAAGGGGGCAGTGGTTAATAGCAATCAGCCCCAGCATTTT
V: TRBV5-1; size: many; D: .; J: TRBJ2-7; CDR3: CASGTAPDSYEQYF; DNA: TGCGCCAGCGGTACCGCCCCAGATTCCTACGAGCAGTACTTC
V: TRBV5-4; size: .; D: .; J: TRBJ1-2; CDR3: CASSRIVGDYGYTF; DNA: TGTGCCAGCAGCCGAATCGTCGGAGACTATGGCTACACCTTC
V: TRBV7-8; size: .; D: .; J: TRBJ1-5; CDR3: CASSLAYGAAKRQPQHF; DNA: TGTGCCAGCAGCTTAGCGTACGGCGCAGCGAAGCGGCAGCCCCAGCATTTT
V: TRBV19; size: .; D: .; J: TRBJ1-6; CDR3: CASSIQAGDGSPLHF; DNA: TGTGCCAGTAGTATTCAGGCAGGGGACGGTTCACCCCTCCACTTT
V: TRBV5-6; size: .; D: TRBD1; J: TRBJ2-7; CDR3: CASSLQGAVDEQYF; DNA: TGTGCCAGCAGCTTACAGGGGGCGGTCGACGAGCAGTACTTC
V: TRBV9; size: .; D: TRBD1; J: TRBJ1-4; CDR3: CASSAGDRGYEKLFF; DNA: TGTGCCAGCAGCGCGGGGGACAGGGGATATGAAAAACTGTTTTTT
V: TRBV6-5; size: .; D: .; J: TRBJ2-2; CDR3: CASSYAHPGGELFF; DNA: TGTGCCAGCAGTTACGCCCATCCGGGCGGGGAGCTGTTTTTT
V: TRBV3-1/TRBV3-2; size: once; D: TRBD2; J: TRBJ2-2; CDR3: CASSQDSLAGGGELFF; DNA: TGTGCCAGCAGCCAAGATAGTCTAGCGGGGGGCGGGGAGCTGTTTTTT
V: TRBV28; size: .; D: .; J: TRBJ2-7; CDR3: CASGPGDREQYF; DNA: TGTGCCAGCGGCCCCGGGGATCGCGAGCAGTACTTC
V: TRBV5-1; size: .; D: .; J: TRBJ1-1; CDR3: CASSWEGLNTEAFF; DNA: TGCGCCAGCAGCTGGGAGGGGCTGAACACTGAAGCTTTCTTT
V: TRBV7-2; size: .; D: TRBD1; J: TRBJ2-2; CDR3: CASSLRQGAVTGELFF; DNA: TGTGCCAGCAGCTTAAGACAGGGGGCGGTCACCGGGGAGCTGTTTTTT
V: TRBV5-3; size: few; D: .; J: TRBJ2-2; CDR3: CARSFSAGELFF; DNA: TGTGCCAGAAGCTTCAGCGCCGGGGAGCTGTTTTTT
V: TRBV4-1; size: .; D: TRBD2; J: TRBJ2-7; CDR3: CASSPSQNGGADEQYF; DNA: TGCGCCAGCAGCCCGTCTCAGAACGGGGGGGCCGACGAGCAGTACTTC
V: TRBV20-1; size: .; D: .; J: TRBJ2-1; CDR3: CSASTWRASSYNEQFF; DNA: TGCAGTGCTAGTACGTGGCGGGCTAGCTCCTACAATGAGCAGTTCTTC
V: TRBV6-1; size: .; D: .; J: TRBJ2-3; CDR3: CASSEGRDTQYF; DNA: TGTGCCAGCAGTGAAGGGAGGGATACGCAGTATTTT
V: TRBV29-1; size: .; D: TRBD1; J: TRBJ1-3; CDR3: CSGSGTGLSGNTIYF; DNA: TGCAGCGGATCCGGGACAGGGCTTTCTGGAAACACCATATATTTT
V: TRBV3-1/TRBV3-2; size: few; D: .; J: TRBJ1-1; CDR3: CASRGGHTEAFF; DNA: TGTGCCAGCAGGGGAGGGCACACTGAAGCTTTCTTT
V: TRBV6-5; size: few; D: TRBD1; J: TRBJ2-7; CDR3: CASSTDRGLWNEQYF; DNA: TGTGCCAGCAGTACCGACAGGGGGCTTTGGAACGAGCAGTACTTC
V: TRBV12-3/TRBV12-4; size: .; D: .; J: TRBJ1-2; CDR3: CASSLTDYGYTF; DNA: TGTGCCAGCAGTTTAACTGACTATGGCTACACCTTC
V: TRBV4-2; size: .; D: TRBD1; J: TRBJ1-5; CDR3: CASSLTVQGGQPQHF; DNA: TGTGCCAGCAGCCTAACTGTCCAGGGGGGACAGCCCCAGCATTTT
V: TRBV7-2; size: few; D: TRBD2; J: TRBJ2-3; CDR3: CASSPPGLAGYTQYF; DNA: TGTGCCAGCAGCCCCCCGGGACTAGCGGGGTATACGCAGTATTTT
V: TRBV18; size: .; D: TRBD1; J: TRBJ2-2; CDR3: CASSPPVGTGASGELFF; DNA: TGTGCCAGCTCACCACCGGTCGGGACAGGGGCATCCGGGGAGCTGTTTTTT
V: TRBV3-1/TRBV3-2; size: .; D: .; J: TRBJ1-5; CDR3: CASSTGFGNQPQHF; DNA: TGTGCCAGCAGTACAGGGTTTGGCAATCAGCCCCAGCATTTT
V: TRBV27; size: few; D: TRBD1; J: TRBJ1-1; CDR3: CASSPREGTGALEAFF; DNA: TGTGCCAGCAGTCCCCGGGAAGGGACAGGGGCCCTTGAAGCTTTCTTT
V: TRBV11-2; size: few; D: .; J: TRBJ1-3; CDR3: CASSSFGSSGNTIYF; DNA: TGTGCCAGCAGCTCCTTCGGGAGCTCTGGAAACACCATATATTTT
V: TRBV12-5; size: few; D: TRBD1; J: TRBJ1-1; CDR3: CASGTTGTGGEAFF; DNA: TGTGCTAGTGGTACTACTGGGACAGGGGGTGAAGCTTTCTTT
V: TRBV4-3; size: .; D: .; J: TRBJ2-3; CDR3: CASSQTATDTQYF; DNA: TGCGCCAGCAGCCAGACAGCAACAGATACGCAGTATTTT